A selection of T cell receptor beta chains follows, all from one sample in a study of beta chain features in type 1 diabetes. Produced via immunoSEQ multiplex PCR; TCRdb's table is partial and in-frame only. The sample yields some 350,000 clones, about 14% seen once. The sequenced material came from naive CD4+ T cells from blood. These receptors were taken from a woman aged 18-29 years with type 1 diabetes. CDR3s include the opening cysteine and the closing phenylalanine or tryptophan. The order of the fields is clone size, V gene, CDR3 length, J gene, D gene, CDR3 protein, CDR3 DNA. The D gene is left open where the match is weak. Not all rows give a size; the values are once, few, many and, for expanded clones, a class.

clone_size: NA
v_call: TRBV27
cdr3_length: 15
j_call: TRBJ1-4
d_call: TRBD1
cdr3_aa: CARPTGERTNEKLFF
cdr3_nt: TGTGCCCGTCCGACAGGGGAGAGAACTAATGAAAAACTGTTTTTT

clone_size: NA
v_call: TRBV19
cdr3_length: 15
j_call: TRBJ2-2
d_call: NA
cdr3_aa: CASRGGKTNTGELFF
cdr3_nt: TGTGCCAGTAGAGGCGGGAAAACGAACACCGGGGAGCTGTTTTTT

clone_size: NA
v_call: TRBV29-1
cdr3_length: 13
j_call: TRBJ2-7
d_call: NA
cdr3_aa: CSVEEASSYEQYF
cdr3_nt: TGCAGCGTTGAAGAGGCTAGCAGCTACGAGCAGTACTTC

clone_size: few
v_call: TRBV7-2
cdr3_length: 14
j_call: TRBJ1-5
d_call: NA
cdr3_aa: CASSFGGVYQPQHF
cdr3_nt: TGTGCCAGCAGCTTTGGAGGAGTGTATCAGCCCCAGCATTTT

clone_size: NA
v_call: TRBV7-2
cdr3_length: 14
j_call: TRBJ1-2
d_call: TRBD1
cdr3_aa: CASSLDRLFYGYTF
cdr3_nt: TGTGCCAGCAGCTTGGACAGGCTGTTCTATGGCTACACCTTC

clone_size: NA
v_call: TRBV9
cdr3_length: 16
j_call: TRBJ2-1
d_call: NA
cdr3_aa: CASSVAILARGMEQFF
cdr3_nt: TGTGCCAGCAGCGTAGCTATTCTAGCGCGGGGCATGGAGCAGTTCTTC

clone_size: few
v_call: TRBV7-2
cdr3_length: 16
j_call: TRBJ2-1
d_call: NA
cdr3_aa: CASSLAPGRSYNEQFF
cdr3_nt: TGTGCCAGCAGCTTAGCGCCAGGGAGGTCCTACAATGAGCAGTTCTTC

clone_size: NA
v_call: TRBV5-1
cdr3_length: 15
j_call: TRBJ2-1
d_call: NA
cdr3_aa: CASSMLQASNNEQFF
cdr3_nt: TGCGCCAGCAGCATGCTGCAGGCTAGCAACAATGAGCAGTTCTTC

clone_size: few
v_call: TRBV6-1
cdr3_length: 14
j_call: TRBJ2-3
d_call: TRBD1
cdr3_aa: CASRTGVGTDTQYF
cdr3_nt: TGTGCCAGCAGGACAGGGGTGGGCACAGATACGCAGTATTTT

clone_size: few
v_call: TRBV15
cdr3_length: 18
j_call: TRBJ2-3
d_call: NA
cdr3_aa: CATSRDRRVLRGTDTQYF
cdr3_nt: TGTGCCACCAGCAGAGATCGTCGGGTACTCAGGGGTACAGATACGCAGTATTTT

clone_size: NA
v_call: TRBV6-5
cdr3_length: 14
j_call: TRBJ1-2
d_call: TRBD1
cdr3_aa: CASSWDRTNYGYTF
cdr3_nt: TGTGCCAGCAGTTGGGACAGGACTAACTATGGCTACACCTTC

clone_size: few
v_call: TRBV25-1
cdr3_length: 12
j_call: TRBJ1-5
d_call: NA
cdr3_aa: CASSRRVQPQHF
cdr3_nt: TGTGCCAGCAGCAGGAGGGTTCAGCCCCAGCATTTT

clone_size: few
v_call: TRBV2
cdr3_length: 14
j_call: TRBJ2-3
d_call: NA
cdr3_aa: CASSDPEAADTQYF
cdr3_nt: TGTGCCAGCAGTGACCCCGAGGCCGCAGATACGCAGTATTTT

clone_size: few
v_call: TRBV29-1
cdr3_length: 13
j_call: TRBJ1-3
d_call: NA
cdr3_aa: CSVEERGRDTIYF
cdr3_nt: TGCAGCGTTGAAGAAAGGGGCCGAGACACCATATATTTT

clone_size: NA
v_call: TRBV5-1
cdr3_length: 16
j_call: TRBJ2-2
d_call: TRBD2
cdr3_aa: CASSLVAGDPTGELFF
cdr3_nt: TGCGCCAGCAGCTTGGTAGCGGGAGACCCCACCGGGGAGCTGTTTTTT

clone_size: few
v_call: TRBV5-1
cdr3_length: 15
j_call: TRBJ1-5
d_call: TRBD1
cdr3_aa: CASSPGQGSGQPQHF
cdr3_nt: TGCGCCAGCAGTCCGGGACAGGGCTCAGGGCAGCCCCAGCATTTT

clone_size: NA
v_call: TRBV7-9
cdr3_length: 14
j_call: TRBJ2-4
d_call: NA
cdr3_aa: CASSPGPAENIQYF
cdr3_nt: TGTGCCAGCAGCCCCGGCCCGGCGGAAAACATTCAGTACTTC

clone_size: NA
v_call: TRBV9
cdr3_length: 14
j_call: TRBJ2-5
d_call: NA
cdr3_aa: CASSARPTRETQYF
cdr3_nt: TGTGCCAGCAGCGCTCGCCCTACCAGGGAGACCCAGTACTTC

clone_size: few
v_call: TRBV9
cdr3_length: 14
j_call: TRBJ1-5
d_call: NA
cdr3_aa: CASSPSQGVQPQHF
cdr3_nt: TGTGCCAGCAGCCCAAGTCAAGGGGTTCAGCCCCAGCATTTT

clone_size: NA
v_call: TRBV4-2
cdr3_length: 15
j_call: TRBJ2-1
d_call: NA
cdr3_aa: CASSQELSGLNEQFF
cdr3_nt: TGTGCCAGCAGCCAAGAGCTTAGCGGACTCAATGAGCAGTTCTTC

clone_size: few
v_call: TRBV7-9
cdr3_length: 15
j_call: TRBJ2-1
d_call: TRBD1
cdr3_aa: CASSSQGARGDEQFF
cdr3_nt: TGTGCCAGCAGCTCACAGGGGGCAAGGGGGGATGAGCAGTTCTTC

clone_size: NA
v_call: TRBV18
cdr3_length: 16
j_call: TRBJ1-5
d_call: TRBD1
cdr3_aa: CASSPYTTGGNQPQHF
cdr3_nt: TGTGCCAGCTCACCATACACGACAGGGGGAAACCAGCCCCAGCATTTT

clone_size: NA
v_call: TRBV18
cdr3_length: 14
j_call: TRBJ2-5
d_call: NA
cdr3_aa: CASSLGQTQETQYF
cdr3_nt: TGTGCCAGCTCACTTGGACAGACACAAGAGACCCAGTACTTC

clone_size: few
v_call: TRBV28
cdr3_length: 12
j_call: TRBJ1-2
d_call: NA
cdr3_aa: CASSNTGSGYTF
cdr3_nt: TGTGCCAGCAGCAACACAGGGAGTGGCTACACCTTC

clone_size: NA
v_call: TRBV30
cdr3_length: 13
j_call: TRBJ1-3
d_call: NA
cdr3_aa: CAWISSSGNTIYF
cdr3_nt: TGTGCCTGGATATCGAGCTCTGGAAACACCATATATTTT

clone_size: NA
v_call: TRBV9
cdr3_length: 19
j_call: TRBJ2-1
d_call: NA
cdr3_aa: CASSPRSVGSSSSYNEQFF
cdr3_nt: TGTGCCAGCTCCCCGAGGTCAGTAGGTAGTTCGAGCTCCTACAATGAGCAGTTCTTC

clone_size: NA
v_call: TRBV5-1
cdr3_length: 15
j_call: TRBJ2-2
d_call: TRBD2
cdr3_aa: CASSPLGGRTGELFF
cdr3_nt: TGCGCCAGCAGCCCCCTGGGCGGGAGGACCGGGGAGCTGTTTTTT

clone_size: NA
v_call: TRBV18
cdr3_length: 17
j_call: TRBJ1-4
d_call: NA
cdr3_aa: CASSPPTGAGTNEKLFF
cdr3_nt: TGTGCCAGCTCACCCCCGACAGGTGCCGGCACTAATGAAAAACTGTTTTTT

clone_size: few
v_call: TRBV5-1
cdr3_length: 16
j_call: TRBJ2-1
d_call: TRBD2
cdr3_aa: CASSLVVAGVNNEQFF
cdr3_nt: TGCGCCAGCAGCTTGGTGGTAGCGGGAGTTAACAATGAGCAGTTCTTC

clone_size: NA
v_call: TRBV29-1
cdr3_length: 14
j_call: TRBJ2-7
d_call: NA
cdr3_aa: CSVGGTLGPYEQYF
cdr3_nt: TGCAGCGTTGGAGGGACTCTGGGGCCCTACGAGCAGTACTTC

clone_size: NA
v_call: TRBV29-1
cdr3_length: 12
j_call: TRBJ1-2
d_call: NA
cdr3_aa: CSVSVQDHGYTF
cdr3_nt: TGCAGCGTTTCGGTACAGGACCATGGCTACACCTTC

clone_size: few
v_call: TRBV5-1
cdr3_length: 17
j_call: TRBJ2-1
d_call: TRBD2
cdr3_aa: CASSPSGSIGSYNEQFF
cdr3_nt: TGCGCCAGCAGCCCCAGCGGGAGTATCGGGTCCTACAATGAGCAGTTCTTC

clone_size: few
v_call: TRBV5-1
cdr3_length: 15
j_call: TRBJ2-2
d_call: NA
cdr3_aa: CASSPRLVHTGELFF
cdr3_nt: TGCGCCAGCAGCCCTCGACTAGTGCACACCGGGGAGCTGTTTTTT

clone_size: NA
v_call: TRBV29-1
cdr3_length: 14
j_call: TRBJ2-2
d_call: NA
cdr3_aa: CSVDVAGWSGELFF
cdr3_nt: TGCAGCGTTGATGTCGCAGGGTGGTCCGGGGAGCTGTTTTTT

clone_size: few
v_call: TRBV7-2
cdr3_length: 14
j_call: TRBJ2-5
d_call: NA
cdr3_aa: CASSFAGLQETQYF
cdr3_nt: TGTGCCAGCAGCTTTGCAGGGTTACAAGAGACCCAGTACTTC

clone_size: NA
v_call: TRBV5-4
cdr3_length: 14
j_call: TRBJ1-2
d_call: NA
cdr3_aa: CASSLEDRNYGYTF
cdr3_nt: TGTGCCAGCAGCTTGGAGGACAGAAACTATGGCTACACCTTC

clone_size: NA
v_call: TRBV6-5
cdr3_length: 16
j_call: TRBJ2-2
d_call: TRBD1
cdr3_aa: CASSYSRQGNTGELFF
cdr3_nt: TGTGCCAGCAGTTACTCGCGACAGGGAAACACCGGGGAGCTGTTTTTT

clone_size: few
v_call: TRBV5-4
cdr3_length: 14
j_call: TRBJ1-1
d_call: NA
cdr3_aa: CASSLQGANTEAFF
cdr3_nt: TGTGCCAGCAGCTTGCAAGGGGCGAACACTGAAGCTTTCTTT

clone_size: few
v_call: TRBV7-8
cdr3_length: 16
j_call: TRBJ1-5
d_call: TRBD1
cdr3_aa: CASSLTGGPSNQPQHF
cdr3_nt: TGTGCCAGCAGCTTGACAGGGGGCCCATCCAATCAGCCCCAGCATTTT

clone_size: NA
v_call: TRBV28
cdr3_length: 14
j_call: TRBJ2-5
d_call: TRBD1
cdr3_aa: CASSTQQGAETQYF
cdr3_nt: TGTGCCAGCAGTACCCAACAGGGGGCGGAGACCCAGTACTTC

clone_size: few
v_call: TRBV27
cdr3_length: 17
j_call: TRBJ2-3
d_call: TRBD2
cdr3_aa: CASRTVGLAPDGDTQYF
cdr3_nt: TGTGCCAGCCGTACGGTCGGACTAGCCCCTGATGGAGATACGCAGTATTTT

clone_size: NA
v_call: TRBV25-1
cdr3_length: 16
j_call: TRBJ1-1
d_call: NA
cdr3_aa: CASSAGTGTLNTEAFF
cdr3_nt: TGTGCCAGCAGTGCCGGCACCGGGACATTGAACACTGAAGCTTTCTTT

clone_size: few
v_call: TRBV29-1
cdr3_length: 13
j_call: TRBJ1-5
d_call: TRBD1
cdr3_aa: CSVSGQAGQPQHF
cdr3_nt: TGCAGCGTTTCCGGACAGGCGGGACAGCCCCAGCATTTT

clone_size: few
v_call: TRBV27
cdr3_length: 16
j_call: TRBJ1-5
d_call: TRBD1
cdr3_aa: CASSSRQGLSNQPQHF
cdr3_nt: TGTGCCAGCAGTTCCCGACAGGGCCTTAGCAATCAGCCCCAGCATTTT

clone_size: NA
v_call: TRBV28
cdr3_length: 13
j_call: TRBJ2-7
d_call: NA
cdr3_aa: CATAQAGVNEQYF
cdr3_nt: TGTGCCACCGCCCAGGCGGGTGTGAACGAGCAGTACTTC

clone_size: NA
v_call: TRBV7-9
cdr3_length: 13
j_call: TRBJ1-1
d_call: TRBD1
cdr3_aa: CASTTSRGQGAFF
cdr3_nt: TGTGCCAGCACCACATCACGGGGACAGGGGGCTTTCTTT

clone_size: NA
v_call: TRBV9
cdr3_length: 14
j_call: TRBJ2-1
d_call: NA
cdr3_aa: CASSVAPLDNEQFF
cdr3_nt: TGTGCCAGCAGCGTAGCCCCTCTCGACAATGAGCAGTTCTTC

clone_size: NA
v_call: TRBV5-1
cdr3_length: 15
j_call: TRBJ2-1
d_call: NA
cdr3_aa: CASSPPWASVYEQFF
cdr3_nt: TGCGCCAGCAGCCCGCCCTGGGCTAGCGTTTATGAGCAGTTCTTC

clone_size: few
v_call: TRBV9
cdr3_length: 14
j_call: TRBJ1-1
d_call: NA
cdr3_aa: CASSVASGATEAFF
cdr3_nt: TGTGCCAGCAGCGTAGCTTCAGGGGCCACTGAAGCTTTCTTT

clone_size: few
v_call: TRBV5-1
cdr3_length: 14
j_call: TRBJ1-5
d_call: NA
cdr3_aa: CASSLGGLGQPQHF
cdr3_nt: TGCGCCAGCAGCTTGGGGGGGCTGGGTCAGCCCCAGCATTTT

clone_size: NA
v_call: TRBV7-9
cdr3_length: 19
j_call: TRBJ2-3
d_call: TRBD2
cdr3_aa: CASSLGFVLAASSTDTQYF
cdr3_nt: TGTGCCAGCAGCTTAGGATTTGTTCTAGCGGCCAGTAGCACAGATACGCAGTATTTT

clone_size: NA
v_call: TRBV7-2
cdr3_length: 13
j_call: TRBJ1-2
d_call: NA
cdr3_aa: CASTQGQGGGYTF
cdr3_nt: TGTGCCAGCACCCAGGGGCAGGGTGGTGGCTACACCTTC

clone_size: few
v_call: TRBV29-1
cdr3_length: 14
j_call: TRBJ2-7
d_call: TRBD2
cdr3_aa: CSVAGTSGGYEQYF
cdr3_nt: TGCAGCGTGGCCGGGACTAGCGGGGGCTACGAGCAGTACTTC

clone_size: few
v_call: TRBV29-1
cdr3_length: 11
j_call: TRBJ1-4
d_call: NA
cdr3_aa: CSVEAGAELFF
cdr3_nt: TGCAGCGTTGAGGCGGGGGCAGAACTGTTTTTT